The T cell receptor (beta chain) described here comes from a study of cytomegalovirus exposure and HLA in healthy donors. Both 60 Vbeta primers and 13 Jbeta primers went into the PCR. Sequencing used immunoSEQ multiplex PCR; TCRdb keeps in-frame clones, though not all of them. The top ten hold less than 0.4% of the sample, which has 170,000 or so clones, roughly 84% seen once. The CDR3 has 19 residues. V was pared by 3 bases and J by 2 bases, with 13 bases of the junction left unmatched. Germline CDR1 reads PRHDT; CDR2 reads FYEKMQ (reference sequence). The sample was PBMCs. The gene calls are TRBV13 and TRBJ2-3, with 11 nucleotides matching TRBD2. The origin of this receptor is a boy between 2 and 10 years old in good health and CMV-seronegative. CDR3 protein: CASSLTSGTTQLLTDTQYF. DNA for the CDR3: TGTGCCAGCAGCTTGACTAGCGGGACTACTCAACTTCTCACAGATACGCAGTATTTT.